Below, 30 T cell receptor beta chains from the same sample are listed, as sequenced in a study of blood T cell repertoires in COVID-19. Generated by immunoSEQ multiplex PCR, the TCRdb table keeps only in-frame clones and is missing some. Found here are tens of thousands of clones, around 87% of them singletons; the top ten hold around 13%. Sequenced input: peripheral blood. The source is a human donor in a cohort sampled during active COVID-19.

This clone has just a few counts. V usage is TRBV6-5 and J usage is TRBJ2-7, with D possibly being TRBD1 (5 bases). Between the trimmed V and J ends, which lost 6 bases and 0 bases, there was a span of 15 bases. The CDR3 consists of 15 residues. CDR1 and CDR2 (germline): MNHEY, SVGAGI. The CDR3 loop reads CASRYSQGSSYEQYF. CDR3 DNA sequence: TGTGCCAGCAGGTATTCCCAGGGTAGCTCCTACGAGCAGTACTTC.

The chain employs TRBV19 and TRBJ1-1; 7 bases match TRBD1. The CDR3 sequence is 14 residues long. V gave up 4 bases and J gave up 2 bases; unmatched junction bases: 4. Germline CDR1 reads LNHDA; CDR2 reads SQIVND (reference sequence). The DNA for the CDR3 is TGTGCCAGTAGTAAGGGACAGTACAACACTGAAGCTTTCTTT. It codes for CASSKGQYNTEAFF.

This chain links TRBV30 with TRBJ1-2, with D perhaps TRBD1 (5 bases). With 2 bases removed from V and 4 bases from J, the gap between germline ends came to 20 bases. The CDR3 has 16 residues. Germline V gene sequence: CDR1 GTSNPN, CDR2 SVGIG (reference sequence). The DNA of the CDR3 is TGTGCCTGGAGTTATCTGTCGGCAGGGATGGGCTATGGCTACACCTTC. Residues: CAWSYLSAGMGYGYTF.

This rearrangement joins TRBV7-9 to TRBJ2-5, with 7 bases aligning to TRBD1. This CDR3 is 14 amino acids long. Germline lookup yields CDR1 SEHNR and CDR2 FQNEAQ (reference sequence). The trim removed 6 bases at V and 7 bases at J, leaving 11 bases unmatched. The CDR3 DNA is TGTGCCAGCAGACTACAGGGGACCTCCGGGACCCAGTACTTC. Protein sequence: CASRLQGTSGTQYF.

This clone was picked up one time. The chain is built from TRBV11-2 and TRBJ2-7; unclear D gene. Deletions cut 5 bases from V and 0 bases from J, with 11 bases between. The CDR3 is made up of 14 amino acids. The germline CDR1 and CDR2 sequences are SGHAT and FQNNGV. The CDR3 nucleotides are TGTGCCAGCAGCCCCCTGACAAGCTCCTACGAGCAGTACTTC. Its translation is CASSPLTSSYEQYF.

The gene calls are TRBV5-1 and TRBJ1-1; D is uncertain. Trimming removed 2 bases from V and 3 bases from J, with 11 bases in between. CDR1 is SGHRS and CDR2 is YFSETQ in the germline V gene. The CDR3 loop spans 14 amino acids. The CDR3, as DNA: TGCGCCAGCAGCTTTACCGGGTCGCACACTGAAGCTTTCTTT. Translation: CASSFTGSHTEAFF.

This clone was detected once. The chain has TRBV7-3 and TRBJ2-6; D not resolved. The germline V gene encodes CDR1 SGHTA and CDR2 FQGTGA. The CDR3 is 14 amino acids. V was pared by 6 bases and J by 0 bases, with 6 bases between. The CDR3 region is CASSPSSGANVLTF. As DNA, the CDR3 is TGTGCCAGCAGTCCGTCCTCTGGGGCCAACGTCCTGACTTTC. Full variable domain (remainder filled in from reference TRBV7-3 and TRBJ2-6): GAGVSQTPSNKVTEKGKYVELRCDPISGHTALYWYRQSLGQGPEFLIYFQGTGAADDSGLPNDRFFAVRPEGSVSTLKIQRTERGDSAVYLCASSPSSGANVLTFGAGSRLTVL.

The chain has TRBV6-5 and TRBJ2-3; D gene uncertain. V lost 0 bases and J lost 4, with 11 bases in between. CDR1 MNHEY and CDR2 SVGAGI come from the germline V gene. CDR3 length equals 15 residues. For the CDR3, the DNA is TGTGCCAGCAGTTACTCACCCGTTTCGGCAGATACGCAGTATTTT. Translating gives CASSYSPVSADTQYF.

The chain has TRBV6-5 and TRBJ2-7, with 11 positions matching TRBD2. V lost 5 bases, J lost 0 bases, and 3 bases stayed unmatched. The germline CDR1 and CDR2 sequences are MNHEY and SVGAGI. The CDR3 length is 15 residues. Here the CDR3 DNA reads TGTGCCAGCAGTAGGGGACTAGCGGACTCCTACGAGCAGTACTTC. This codes for CASSRGLADSYEQYF.

The genes are TRBV7-2 and TRBJ2-5; 7 nucleotides agree with TRBD1. CDR1 is SGHTA and CDR2 is FQGNSA in the germline V gene. This CDR3 is built from 13 residues. V trimming: 1 base; J trimming: 5 bases; junction bases outside the gene matches: 1. CDR3 in amino acids: CASSLGRGETQYF. CDR3 DNA: TGTGCCAGCAGCTTAGGCAGGGGGGAGACCCAGTACTTC.

The chain joins TRBV19 to TRBJ2-4; D is possibly TRBD1 (5 bases). CDR3 length: 16 residues. V lost 2 bases and J 0 bases, leaving 11 bases between the germline ends. Germline loops: CDR1 LNHDA, CDR2 SQIVND (reference sequence). CDR3 nucleotide sequence: TGTGCCAGTAGTATACGGCGGACACTAGCCAAAAACATTCAGTACTTC. Residues: CASSIRRTLAKNIQYF.

CDR3 nucleotide sequence: TGTGCCAGCAGTTACACCCTCTACTCCTACAATGAGCAGTTCTTC. It codes for CASSYTLYSYNEQFF. V usage is TRBV6-5 and J usage is TRBJ2-1; D call uncertain. This CDR3 region has 15 residues. From germline, CDR1 is MNHEY and CDR2 SVGAGI. Trimming left V 2 bases short and J 0 bases short, with 8 bases between.

The table lists this clone with a count of one. The chain joins TRBV9 to TRBJ2-1; 7 positions match TRBD1. The V gene end was trimmed by 4 bases and the J gene end by 7 bases; junction bases not matched to a gene: 11. The CDR3 extends over 15 amino acids. Germline lookup yields CDR1 SGDLS and CDR2 YYNGEE. The CDR3 spells CASSLGTVAANEQFF. The CDR3 DNA reads TGTGCCAGCAGCCTCGGGACAGTTGCCGCTAATGAGCAGTTCTTC. Drawing the rest from reference TRBV9 and TRBJ2-1, the complete variable domain is DSGVTQTPKHLITATGQRVTLRCSPRSGDLSVYWYQQSLDQGLQFLIQYYNGEERAKGNILERFSAQQFPDLHSELNLSSLELGDSALYFCASSLGTVAANEQFFGPGTRLTVL.

V and J are TRBV3-1 (or the pseudogene TRBV3-2) and TRBJ1-2; 9 bases are shared with TRBD1. Losses at the gene ends were 4 bases for V and 6 bases for J; bases not matched to a gene: 6. The CDR3 is made up of 14 amino acids. From germline, CDR1 is LGHDT and CDR2 YNNKEL (reference sequence). CDR3 in DNA: TGTGCCAGCAGCCGGGGACAGGGCGAAAATGGCTACACCTTC. Translating gives CASSRGQGENGYTF.

V and J are TRBV27 and TRBJ1-1; TRBD1 matches 8 bases. Per the germline V gene, CDR1 is MNHEY and CDR2 is SMNVEV (reference sequence). V was clipped by 2 bases and J by 11 bases; unmatched bases: 13. The CDR3 has 15 amino acids. Here the CDR3 DNA reads TGTGCCAGCAGTTTAGAGAGGGTTGGACAGGGTAACGCTTTCTTT. Protein: CASSLERVGQGNAFF.

The chain has TRBV25-1 and TRBJ2-2, with TRBD2 identical over 8 bases. Per the germline V gene, CDR1 is MGHDK and CDR2 is SYGVNS. The CDR3 covers 18 residues. J gave up 0 bases and V 5 bases, and 11 bases lay outside the gene matches. The CDR3 coding sequence is TGTGCCAGCAGTACCCCTCCCGGGACTAGGACGAACACCGGGGAGCTGTTTTTT. Its protein is CASSTPPGTRTNTGELFF.

The chain combines TRBV7-2 with TRBJ1-2, with D possibly being TRBD1 (6 bases). V shed 1 base and J shed 7 bases, with 19 bases lying between them. Germline CDR1 is SGHTA and CDR2 is FQGNSA. This CDR3 is built from 16 residues. This chain's CDR3 is CASSLGQGNRKSGYTF. CDR3 nucleotides: TGTGCCAGCAGCTTAGGTCAGGGGAATCGAAAAAGTGGCTACACCTTC.

This clone was seen a single time. V and J are TRBV9 and TRBJ2-5; weak D call: TRBD1 (6 bases). The V gene lost 0 bases and the J gene lost 2 bases, with 8 bases spanning the gap. CDR1 SGDLS and CDR2 YYNGEE come from the germline V gene. The CDR3 runs to 14 residues. The CDR3 coding sequence is TGTGCCAGCAGCGTAGAAGGGGGTCAAGAGACCCAGTACTTC. The encoded protein is CASSVEGGQETQYF.

This sequence joins TRBV7-6 and TRBJ1-4; D possibly corresponds to TRBD1 (6 bases). Germline lookup yields CDR1 SGHVS and CDR2 FNYEAQ. Trimming stripped 5 bases from V and 6 bases from J, with 10 bases between. The CDR3 extends over 13 amino acids. For the CDR3, the DNA is TGTGCCAGCAGCAACAGGGTAGATGAAAAACTGTTTTTT. Amino acids: CASSNRVDEKLFF. Combining the CDR3 with reference TRBV7-6 and TRBJ1-4 gives the whole variable domain GAGVSQSPRYKVTKRGQDVALRCDPISGHVSLYWYRQALGQGPEFLTYFNYEAQQDKSGLPNDRFSAERPEGSISTLTIQRTEQRDSAMYRCASSNRVDEKLFFGSGTQLSVL.

The rearrangement links TRBV27 to TRBJ1-5; D gene unclear. This CDR3 contains 14 residues. With 5 bases removed from V and 4 bases from J, the gap between germline ends came to 12 bases. CDR1 and CDR2 from the germline V gene are MNHEY and SMNVEV (reference sequence). The CDR3 here is CASSTKHANQPQHF. CDR3 bases: TGTGCCAGCAGTACGAAACACGCTAATCAGCCCCAGCATTTT.

The chain is built from TRBV28 and TRBJ2-7, with D uncertain. Germline V gene sequence: CDR1 MDHEN, CDR2 SYDVKM. V was pared by 2 bases and J by 3 bases, with 8 bases between. This CDR3 region has 13 residues. CDR3 DNA: TGTGCCAGCAGTTTAGATAGAAACTACGAGCAGTACTTC. Its protein product is CASSLDRNYEQYF.

The genes are TRBV24-1 and TRBJ2-2; maybe TRBD1 (5 bases). The CDR3 totals 14 residues. The V gene lost 6 bases and the J gene lost 4 bases, with 11 bases spanning the gap. CDR1 KGHDR and CDR2 SFDVKD come from the germline V gene. The CDR3 loop reads CATSSTGATGELFF. The CDR3, as DNA: TGTGCCACCAGTTCAACAGGCGCCACCGGGGAGCTGTTTTTT.

This chain joins TRBV7-2 and TRBJ2-5; 12 positions agree with TRBD1. After removal of 2 bases from V and 1 base from J, the junction contained 2 bases not matched to a gene. The CDR3 has 16 amino acids. Looked up from germline, CDR1 is SGHTA and CDR2 is FQGNSA. The CDR3 nucleotides are TGTGCCAGCAGCTTATGGGGACAGGGGGCCCAAGAGACCCAGTACTTC. It yields the protein CASSLWGQGAQETQYF.

This chain connects TRBV2 to TRBJ2-7, with 10 bases lining up with TRBD1. Trimming at V came to 4 bases and at J to 2 bases, leaving 2 bases not matched to a gene. There are 14 residues in the CDR3. Germline lookup yields CDR1 SNHLY and CDR2 FYNNEI. The CDR3 DNA follows: TGTGCCAGCAGTGTCGACAGGGGGCCCTACGAGCAGTACTTC. Translation gives CASSVDRGPYEQYF.

This chain joins TRBV5-1 and TRBJ1-2; 9 nucleotides line up with TRBD1. This CDR3 is 16 amino acids long. Germline V gene lookup returns CDR1 SGHRS and CDR2 YFSETQ. V shed 1 base and J 5 bases; nucleotides not matched to a gene: 9. The CDR3 is CASSLTGLTGGYGYTF. The CDR3 DNA is TGCGCCAGCAGCTTGACGGGCCTGACAGGGGGGTATGGCTACACCTTC.

J is TRBJ1-2 and V is TRBV7-2; D may be TRBD1 (6 bases). The germline V gene encodes CDR1 SGHTA and CDR2 FQGNSA. CDR3 size: 14 residues. Trimming left V 3 bases short and J 5 bases short, with 13 bases between. The CDR3 sequence: CASSFHLQGYGYTF. In DNA form, the CDR3 reads TGTGCCAGCAGCTTCCACTTACAGGGTTATGGCTACACCTTC.

The chain recombines TRBV5-4 with TRBJ1-3; possibly TRBD1 for D (6 bases). With 7 bases removed from V and 2 bases from J, the gap between germline ends came to 13 bases. The CDR3 consists of 14 residues. The germline CDR1 and CDR2 sequences are SGHNT and YYREEE (reference sequence). For the CDR3, the DNA is TGTGCCAGCGGCAACAGGGCCGCTGGAAACACCATATATTTT. This sequence encodes CASGNRAAGNTIYF.

J is TRBJ2-3 and V is TRBV7-3, with D possibly matching TRBD2 (6 bases). Germline-derived CDR1 and CDR2 are SGHTA and FQGTGA. The CDR3 covers 12 residues. V lost 3 bases and J lost 6, with 7 bases in between. The CDR3 loop reads CASSLRDDTQYF. The CDR3 nucleotides read TGTGCCAGCAGCTTGCGGGATGATACGCAGTATTTT.

This sequence joins TRBV7-2 and TRBJ2-1; 7 bases line up with TRBD2. After removal of 4 bases from V and 1 base from J, the junction contained 4 bases not matched to a gene. The germline V gene encodes CDR1 SGHTA and CDR2 FQGNSA. CDR3 length: 15 amino acids. The CDR3 nucleotides are TGTGCCAGCAGCTCAACTAGCGCTTCCTACAATGAGCAGTTCTTC. This encodes CASSSTSASYNEQFF. Full variable domain (outside the CDR3, taken from reference TRBV7-2 and TRBJ2-1): GAGVSQSPSNKVTEKGKDVELRCDPISGHTALYWYRQSLGQGLEFLIYFQGNSAPDKSGLPSDRFSAERTGGSVSTLTIQRTQQEDSAVYLCASSSTSASYNEQFFGPGTRLTVL.

V gene TRBV5-1 combines with J gene TRBJ2-7; D is possibly TRBD1 (6 bases). Looked up from germline, CDR1 is SGHRS and CDR2 is YFSETQ. The length of the CDR3 is 13 residues. V dropped 1 base and J dropped 4 bases, with 9 bases sitting between them. The chain's CDR3 is CASSLTRGYEQYF. The DNA for the CDR3 is TGCGCCAGCAGCTTGACCAGGGGTTACGAGCAGTACTTC.